The rows below give T cell receptor beta chains drawn from one sample of a study of CD8+CD57+ T cells in acquired aplastic anemia. TCRdb redid the calling of the reads with MiXCR, one entry per CDR3 protein. The table records roughly 250,000 distinct CDR3 sequences, 65% to 90% of them present only once. The sample comprised sorted CD4+, CD8+, or CD8+CD57+ T cells (not recorded which) from PBMCs. The receptor source for this set is a human donor with aplastic anemia. The CDR3 runs from the conserved cysteine through the conserved F or W. D genes are given only for firm matches. Rows may omit the clone size; those that give it use once, few, many or a size class.

J: TRBJ2-2
size: NA
V: TRBV9
D: NA
CDR3: CASSVGSYTGELFF
DNA: TGTGCCAGCAGCGTAGGCTCGTACACCGGGGAGCTGTTTTTT

J: TRBJ2-1
size: NA
V: TRBV9
D: TRBD2
CDR3: CASSGGLAGDTYNGQFF
DNA: TGTGCCAGCAGCGGCGGACTAGCGGGAGACACCTACAATGGACAGTTCTTC

J: TRBJ2-7
size: NA
V: TRBV9
D: NA
CDR3: CASSHGRAYEQYF
DNA: TGCGCCAGCAGCCACGGCAGGGCCTACGAGCAGTACTTC

J: TRBJ1-5
size: NA
V: TRBV5-4
D: NA
CDR3: CASSFTGARNQPQHF
DNA: TGTGCCAGCAGCTTTACTGGCGCGAGAAATCAGCCCCAGCATTTT

J: TRBJ1-4
size: NA
V: TRBV11-1
D: TRBD1
CDR3: CASSLASRTGSKRKLFF
DNA: TGTGCCAGCAGCTTAGCGAGTAGGACAGGCTCGAAGAGAAAACTGTTTTTT

J: TRBJ2-4
size: NA
V: TRBV20-1
D: NA
CDR3: CSASGGAGNIQYF
DNA: TGCAGTGCCAGCGGAGGAGCTGGGAACATTCAGTACTTC

J: TRBJ2-3
size: NA
V: TRBV7-8
D: TRBD2
CDR3: CASSLTGGPDTEYQYF
DNA: TGTGCCAGCAGCTTAACGGGAGGTCCCGATACGGAGTATCAGTATTTT

J: TRBJ1-5
size: NA
V: TRBV2
D: NA
CDR3: CASSVEGVSSQPFRF
DNA: TGTGCCAGCAGCGTAGAAGGGGTTTCTTCGCAGCCCTTTCGTTTT

J: TRBJ2-5
size: NA
V: TRBV7-3
D: NA
CDR3: CAGLREANAVEF
DNA: TGTGCCGGTCTTAGGGAGGCCAACGCCGTTGAATTC

J: TRBJ2-3
size: once
V: TRBV7-8
D: NA
CDR3: CASSSGVTGGQFLYF
DNA: TGTGCCAGCAGCTCCGGGGTTACGGGTGGACAGTTCCTCTATTTT

J: TRBJ1-1
size: NA
V: TRBV5-5
D: NA
CDR3: CASSLNPASNTEAFF
DNA: TGTGCCAGCAGCTTAAACCCTGCCTCGAACACTGAAGCTTTCTTT

J: TRBJ1-1
size: NA
V: TRBV20-1
D: TRBD1
CDR3: CSAGLRDRDTEAFF
DNA: TGCAGTGCTGGACTCCGGGACAGGGACACTGAAGCTTTCTTT

J: TRBJ2-1
size: NA
V: TRBV2
D: TRBD2
CDR3: CASSRASGAYTEPFF
DNA: TGTGCCAGCAGTAGGGCTAGCGGAGCCTACACTGAGCCGTTCTTT

J: TRBJ2-7
size: NA
V: TRBV27
D: NA
CDR3: CATGGGYYEQYF
DNA: TGTGCCACCGGAGGTGGATACTACGAGCAGTACTTC

J: TRBJ2-1
size: NA
V: TRBV6-4
D: NA
CDR3: CASRTPGQHEQFF
DNA: TGTGCCAGCAGGACACCGGGGCAGCATGAGCAGTTCTTC

J: TRBJ1-1
size: NA
V: TRBV12-3/TRBV12-4
D: NA
CDR3: CASSLGQYGYTFGFF
DNA: NA

J: TRBJ2-5
size: once
V: TRBV2
D: NA
CDR3: CATSDGGIHEPQYF
DNA: TGTGCCACCAGTGATGGGGGGATCCATGAGCCCCAGTACTTC

J: TRBJ2-3
size: NA
V: TRBV7-9
D: NA
CDR3: CASGLGDREQPQF
DNA: TGTGCCAGCGGGTTAGGAGACAGAGAGCAGCCCCAGTTT

J: TRBJ1-5
size: NA
V: TRBV5-4
D: NA
CDR3: CASSVTSGGAHQPQHF
DNA: TGTGCCAGCAGCGTTACTAGCGGGGGAGCTCATCAGCCCCAGCATTTT

J: TRBJ1-5
size: NA
V: TRBV7-9
D: NA
CDR3: CASSEGPYEQYLGF
DNA: TGTGCCAGCAGCGAGGGCCCATACGAGCAGTACTTGGGGTTT

J: TRBJ1-2
size: once
V: TRBV7-8
D: NA
CDR3: CASSSTAGANNDHTF
DNA: TGTGCCAGCAGCTCAACAGCGGGCGCTAATAATGATCACACCTTC

J: TRBJ2-1
size: NA
V: TRBV19
D: TRBD2
CDR3: CASSLQRSGGSDQLFF
DNA: TGTGCCAGTAGCTTACAAAGAAGCGGCGGGAGCGATCAGCTGTTCTTC

J: TRBJ2-5
size: NA
V: TRBV5-1
D: TRBD2
CDR3: CASSLVGLAGAETQYF
DNA: TGCGCCAGCAGCTTAGTGGGACTAGCGGGAGCGGAGACCCAGTACTTC

J: TRBJ1-2
size: NA
V: TRBV5-1
D: NA
CDR3: CASTQAHAGGYTF
DNA: TGCGCCAGCACCCAAGCGCATGCAGGTGGCTACACCTTC

J: TRBJ2-1
size: NA
V: TRBV15
D: NA
CDR3: CATGGGNGQDAQFF
DNA: TGTGCCACGGGGGGCGGCAACGGGCAAGATGCCCAGTTCTTC

J: TRBJ2-3
size: NA
V: TRBV19
D: NA
CDR3: CASSVASQTYNEQFF
DNA: TGTGCCAGTAGCGTAGCTAGCCAGACCTACAATGAGCAGTTTTTC

J: TRBJ1-2
size: NA
V: TRBV12-3/TRBV12-4
D: NA
CDR3: CASRLEAEYGYTF
DNA: TGTGCCAGCAGGTTAGAGGCGGAATATGGCTACACCTTC

J: TRBJ2-3
size: once
V: TRBV11-1
D: NA
CDR3: CASSVGGDRTDTQYF
DNA: TGTGCCAGCAGCGTAGGGGGAGATCGCACAGATACGCAGTATTTT

J: TRBJ2-7
size: NA
V: TRBV2
D: NA
CDR3: CASTRGRGDSNEQYF
DNA: TGTGCCAGTACTAGGGGCCGGGGCGACTCCAACGAGCAGTACTTC

J: TRBJ1-6
size: NA
V: TRBV12-3/TRBV12-4
D: NA
CDR3: CASSLGGDPYNSPLHF
DNA: TGTGCCAGCAGTTTGGGGGGAGACCCCTATAATTCACCCCTCCACTTT

J: TRBJ2-7
size: NA
V: TRBV15
D: NA
CDR3: CATSLGSDYDAQYF
DNA: TGTGCCACCAGCCTAGGCAGCGATTACGACGCGCAGTACTTC

J: TRBJ2-4
size: NA
V: TRBV2
D: NA
CDR3: CASGGGGTITYF
DNA: TGTGCCAGCGGAGGCGGTGGCACCATTACGTACTTC

J: TRBJ1-1
size: few
V: TRBV10-3
D: NA
CDR3: CAISESRGLNTEAFF
DNA: TGTGCCATCAGTGAGTCGAGGGGACTCAACACTGAAGCTTTCTTT

J: TRBJ1-5
size: NA
V: TRBV7-3
D: NA
CDR3: CASSHLNSDQLLHF
DNA: TGTGCCAGCAGTCATTTAAATAGTGATCAGCTCCTGCATTTT

J: TRBJ1-5
size: NA
V: TRBV7-9
D: NA
CDR3: CASSLTASQNEHF
DNA: TGTGCCAGCAGCTTAACAGCCAGTCAGAATGAGCATTTT

J: TRBJ2-1
size: NA
V: TRBV7-3
D: TRBD2
CDR3: CASSLTGRGYNNEQFF
DNA: TGTGCCAGCAGCTTAACGGGGCGGGGGTACAACAATGAGCAGTTCTTC

J: TRBJ2-1
size: NA
V: TRBV11-1
D: NA
CDR3: CASSPTRGAPSIHNEQFF
DNA: TGTGCCAGCAGCCCTACCCGGGGGGCACCCTCAATACACAATGAGCAGTTCTTC

J: TRBJ2-3
size: NA
V: TRBV7-9
D: TRBD1
CDR3: CASSFTETGSGTDTQYF
DNA: TGTGCCAGCAGCTTCACAGAGACAGGGTCTGGCACAGATACGCAGTATTTT

J: TRBJ2-7
size: few
V: TRBV7-7
D: NA
CDR3: CASSPLMSSYEQYF
DNA: TGTGCTAGCAGCCCGCTCATGAGCTCCTACGAGCAGTACTTC

J: TRBJ2-7
size: NA
V: TRBV7-6
D: TRBD2
CDR3: CASSEGLAASYEQYF
DNA: TGTGCCAGCAGCGAGGGACTAGCGGCCTCCTACGAGCAGTACTTC

J: TRBJ1-1
size: NA
V: TRBV9
D: NA
CDR3: CASSVWGVTHDFFF
DNA: TGTGCCAGCAGCGTATGGGGAGTTACGCATGATTTTTTCTTT

J: TRBJ2-7
size: many
V: TRBV27
D: NA
CDR3: CASSYKLIKASYEQYF
DNA: TGTGCCAGCAGTTACAAGCTCATCAAAGCCTCCTACGAGCAGTACTTC

J: TRBJ2-3
size: NA
V: TRBV7-8
D: NA
CDR3: CASRFGGRDAQYF
DNA: TGTGCCAGCAGGTTCGGGGGAAGAGACGCGCAGTATTTT

J: TRBJ1-6
size: once
V: TRBV7-9
D: NA
CDR3: CASSLGEGGGNSALHF
DNA: TGTGCCAGCAGCTTGGGGGAGGGCGGGGGGAATTCAGCCCTCCACTTT

J: TRBJ2-3
size: NA
V: TRBV15
D: NA
CDR3: CATSLAGSPDTQYF
DNA: TGTGCCACCAGCTTGGCCGGCAGTCCAGATACGCAGTATTTT